The next 16 T cell receptor beta chains were all read from a single sample in a study of cytomegalovirus exposure and HLA in healthy donors. The study ran its PCR with 60 Vbeta and 13 Jbeta primers. TCRdb's copy holds only in-frame clones and misses some; the assay was immunoSEQ multiplex PCR. The sample contains under 200,000 clones, 77% of which appear only once. The sequencing input was PBMCs. The receptor source for this set is a middle-aged woman in good health and CMV-seropositive.

This chain joins TRBV5-1 and TRBJ2-7; TRBD2 matches at 11 bases. The CDR3 is made up of 14 amino acids. Germline loops: CDR1 SGHRS, CDR2 YFSETQ. Trimming took 6 bases from V and 6 from J; bases not matched to a gene: 8. The CDR3 coding sequence is TGCGCCAGCAAGCCGACTAGCGGGGCCCCCGAGCAGTACTTC. Protein sequence: CASKPTSGAPEQYF.

This chain joins TRBV9 and TRBJ2-5, with TRBD2 identical over 7 bases. Trimming removed 7 bases from V and 3 bases from J; junction bases left unmatched: 6. Germline V gives CDR1 SGDLS, CDR2 YYNGEE. This CDR3 contains 13 residues. For the CDR3, the DNA is TGTGCCAGCTCCGGGGGAGGGGAAGAGACCCAGTACTTC. This translates into CASSGGGEETQYF.

The chain couples TRBV11-2 to TRBJ2-1, with 14 bases lining up with TRBD2. Germline CDR1 SGHAT, CDR2 FQNNGV. V lost 3 bases to trimming and J lost 3 bases; unmatched junction nucleotides: 1. CDR3 length: 16 amino acids. In nucleotides, the CDR3 is TGTGCCAGCAGCTTGGGACTAGCGGGAGTCTACAATGAGCAGTTCTTC. It is translated as CASSLGLAGVYNEQFF.

CDR3 nucleotide sequence: TGCGCCAGCACGGGACAGCTACAGAACACTGAAGCTTTCTTT. Amino acid sequence: CASTGQLQNTEAFF. The chain combines TRBV10-2 with TRBJ1-1, with TRBD1 matching 7 bases. The CDR3 has 14 amino acids. Germline lookup yields CDR1 WSHSY and CDR2 SAAADI. The J segment lost 1 base and the V segment lost 7 bases, leaving 6 bases of the junction unmatched.

The gene calls are TRBV28 and TRBJ2-7; 8 nucleotides match TRBD2. V lost 8 bases and J lost 3; bases outside the gene matches: 3. The germline V gene encodes CDR1 MDHEN and CDR2 SYDVKM. The CDR3 is 12 residues long. Here the CDR3 DNA reads TGTGCCAGCGAACGGGAGGGCTACGAGCAGTACTTC. Translation gives CASEREGYEQYF. Filled out from reference TRBV28 and TRBJ2-7, the complete variable domain reads DVKVTQSSRYLVKRTGEKVFLECVQDMDHENMFWYRQDPGLGLRLIYFSYDVKMKEKGDIPEGYSVSREKKERFSLILESASTNQTSMYLCASEREGYEQYFGPGTRLTVT.

This rearrangement joins TRBV28 to TRBJ1-2; a weak D match, TRBD1 (6 bases). The germline V gene encodes CDR1 MDHEN and CDR2 SYDVKM. This CDR3 is 15 amino acids long. Trimming took 7 bases from V and 8 from J, leaving 23 bases between them. The CDR3 DNA is TGTGCCAGCACCGAAAGACAGGTCCCCTGGAGGGGCTACACCTTC. Translation: CASTERQVPWRGYTF.

V and J are TRBV5-4 and TRBJ2-5, with TRBD2 matching over 8 bases. The V gene end was trimmed by 2 bases and the J gene end by 5 bases; junction bases not matched to a gene: 5. In germline, CDR1 is SGHNT, CDR2 YYREEE (reference sequence). CDR3 length equals 14 residues. CDR3 sequence: CASSLGQREETQYF. CDR3 nucleotides: TGTGCCAGCAGCTTAGGACAGCGGGAGGAGACCCAGTACTTC.

V and J are TRBV13 and TRBJ1-2; D may be TRBD1 (6 bases). V lost 5 bases and J lost 5, with 21 bases in between. The CDR3 sequence is 16 residues long. The germline gives CDR1 PRHDT, CDR2 FYEKMQ (reference sequence). The CDR3: CASSQLRGGIRYGYTF. CDR3 nucleotides: TGTGCCAGCAGCCAACTCAGGGGCGGAATAAGGTATGGCTACACCTTC.

The V call is TRBV19, the J call TRBJ1-1, with D hard to call. CDR3 length: 13 residues. Germline CDR1 LNHDA, CDR2 SQIVND (reference sequence). V was shortened by 5 bases and J by 6 bases, with 13 bases between the two germline ends. The CDR3 DNA is TGTGCCAGTAGTTTCCGGACTGGTTCTGAAGCTTTCTTT. The encoded protein is CASSFRTGSEAFF.

The J gene is TRBJ2-1, the V gene TRBV5-1; 15 bases match TRBD2. From germline, CDR1 is SGHRS and CDR2 YFSETQ. Trimming took 3 bases from V and 4 from J; bases not matched to a gene: 5. The CDR3 consists of 17 residues. The CDR3, as DNA: TGCGCCAGCAGCTCAGGACTAGCGGGGGGGCTTTACAATGAGCAGTTCTTC. Its protein product is CASSSGLAGGLYNEQFF.

V usage is TRBV6-1 and J usage is TRBJ1-2; D is perhaps TRBD1 (6 bases). Germline lookup yields CDR1 MNHNS and CDR2 SASEGT. V gave up 5 bases and J gave up 8 bases, with 9 bases separating them. The CDR3 is made up of 11 amino acids. The CDR3 DNA is TGTGCCAGCAGTACACAGGGAGGCTACACCTTC. This translates into CASSTQGGYTF.

The chain joins TRBV18 to TRBJ2-3, with TRBD2 matching over 7 bases. Germline V gene sequence: CDR1 KGHSH, CDR2 LQKENI. The CDR3 is 16 amino acids. V lost 1 base, J lost 1 base, and 5 bases stayed unmatched. The CDR3 spells CASSPRLSGGTDTQYF. CDR3 nucleotide sequence: TGTGCCAGCTCACCACGTCTCAGCGGGGGCACAGATACGCAGTATTTT.

This clone was seen a few times. This chain connects TRBV2 to TRBJ2-7; TRBD1 agrees at 8 bases. Germline V gives CDR1 SNHLY, CDR2 FYNNEI. With 1 base clipped from V and 6 bases from J, the junction kept 2 bases outside the gene matches. The length of the CDR3 is 13 residues. The CDR3 coding sequence is TGTGCCAGCAGTGAAGTCGGGACAGGCGAGCAGTACTTC. Translated: CASSEVGTGEQYF.

The CDR3 region is CASSVGQGGYGYTF. The CDR3 bases are TGTGCCAGCAGTGTTGGACAGGGTGGCTATGGCTACACCTTC. The chain combines TRBV6-4 with TRBJ1-2, with 8 bases lining up with TRBD1. V was pared by 4 bases and J by 4 bases, with 5 bases of the junction left unmatched. The germline V gene has CDR1 MRHNA and CDR2 SNTAGT. There are 14 residues in the CDR3.

The CDR3 DNA follows: TGCGCCAGCAGCTCACAGACCTCCGGGACAGGGGTTTTTGGCTACACCTTC. Translated: CASSSQTSGTGVFGYTF. The J gene is TRBJ1-2, the V gene TRBV5-1; 10 bases map to TRBD1. This CDR3 spans 17 amino acids. V was clipped by 3 bases and J by 7 bases; unmatched bases: 15. Germline V lookup: CDR1 SGHRS, CDR2 YFSETQ.

V and J are TRBV15 and TRBJ1-6; D not certain. Germline CDR1 LNHNV, CDR2 YYDKDF (reference sequence). The CDR3 has 12 residues. Trimming took 8 bases from V and 8 from J, leaving 10 bases between them. CDR3 coding DNA: TGTGCCACCTCCAAAACGGATTCACCCCTCCACTTT. Translation gives CATSKTDSPLHF. The variable domain in full, with the rest retrieved from reference TRBV15 and TRBJ1-6, is DAMVIQNPRYQVTQFGKPVTLSCSQTLNHNVMYWYQQKSSQAPKLLFHYYDKDFNNEADTPDNFQSRRPNTSFCFLDIRSPGLGDTAMYLCATSKTDSPLHFGNGTRLTVT.